These T cell receptor beta chains were read from a single sample in a study of cytomegalovirus exposure and HLA in healthy donors. Assay used: immunoSEQ multiplex PCR; TCRdb lists only in-frame clones, some missing. Among 130,000 to 150,000 clones listed, about 72% were seen once. The sequenced sample was PBMCs. Source of these receptors: a man in his forties in good health and CMV-seronegative. Each CDR3 is given with its conserved first and last residue. The D gene is left open where the match is weak. Part of the rows lack a size; the others show once, few, many or a class for expanded clones.

>TRBD2|TRBJ2-7|TRBV2|few
CASELAAYEQYF
TGTGCCAGCGAGCTAGCGGCCTACGAGCAGTACTTC
>-|TRBJ1-1|TRBV6-5|-
CASSYSFFENPEAFF
TGTGCCAGCAGTTACTCTTTCTTCGAGAACCCTGAAGCTTTCTTT
>TRBD1|TRBJ2-7|TRBV19|-
CASSMTGQEGEQYF
TGTGCCAGTAGTATGACAGGACAGGAAGGCGAGCAGTACTTC
>TRBD2|TRBJ2-5|TRBV7-9|-
CASSPRGAGEQETQYF
TGTGCCAGCAGCCCCCGGGGCGCGGGGGAACAAGAGACCCAGTACTTC
>-|TRBJ2-7|TRBV9|few
CASSVDQGTYEQYF
TGTGCCAGCAGCGTAGATCAGGGGACCTACGAGCAGTACTTC
>-|TRBJ1-2|TRBV5-5|-
CASSLALGRTNYGYTF
TGTGCCAGCAGCTTGGCCTTGGGCAGAACCAACTATGGCTACACCTTC
>-|TRBJ2-5|TRBV7-9|-
CASSSRTSLIGETQYF
TGTGCCAGCAGCTCCCGGACATCTCTAATCGGAGAGACCCAGTACTTC
>-|TRBJ1-1|TRBV7-9|few
CASSDAGKPEAFF
TGTGCCAGCAGCGATGCAGGGAAACCTGAAGCTTTCTTT
>-|TRBJ2-1|TRBV6-5|once
CASSHRGPHNEQFF
TGTGCCAGCAGCCATAGGGGTCCCCACAATGAGCAGTTCTTC
>-|TRBJ1-5|TRBV28|few
CASSLPGQLDANQPQHF
TGTGCCAGCAGTCTACCAGGGCAGCTGGATGCCAATCAGCCCCAGCATTTT
>-|TRBJ1-1|TRBV5-1|-
CASSLYGENTEAFF
TGCGCCAGCAGCTTGTACGGGGAGAACACTGAAGCTTTCTTT
>TRBD1|TRBJ2-5|TRBV5-1|-
CASSQTGVTAQYF
TGCGCCAGCAGCCAGACAGGGGTAACAGCGCAGTACTTC
>TRBD1|TRBJ1-1|TRBV7-2|-
CASSLGQGTEAFF
TGTGCCAGCAGCTTAGGACAGGGCACTGAAGCTTTCTTT
>-|TRBJ2-3|TRBV7-2|-
CASSYSSGGDTDTQYF
TGTGCCAGCAGCTACTCTAGTGGAGGAGACACAGATACGCAGTATTTT
>-|TRBJ2-4|TRBV5-1|-
CASSTRGGTGLYIQYF
TGCGCCAGCAGCACGAGGGGCGGGACGGGGTTGTACATTCAGTACTTC
>TRBD1|TRBJ2-7|TRBV18|-
CASSRRDSSYEQYF
TGTGCCAGCTCTCGACGGGACAGCTCCTACGAGCAGTACTTC
>-|TRBJ2-2|TRBV7-9|-
CSSSLVTGELFF
TGTTCCAGCAGCTTAGTAACCGGGGAGCTGTTTTTT
>TRBD2|TRBJ2-5|TRBV6-5|-
CASTGISGTSGEQYF
TGTGCCAGCACGGGAATCTCCGGGACTAGCGGAGAGCAGTACTTC
>-|TRBJ2-7|TRBV2|-
CASSEVTGIGEQYF
TGTGCCAGCAGTGAGGTTACAGGAATCGGTGAGCAGTACTTC
>-|TRBJ2-6|TRBV27|-
CASSSYDSGANVLTF
TGTGCCAGCAGTTCCTATGACAGTGGGGCCAACGTCCTGACTTTC
>-|TRBJ1-1|TRBV2|-
CASSRDSTEAFF
TGTGCCAGCAGTCGGGACTCGACTGAAGCTTTCTTT
>-|TRBJ2-7|TRBV2|-
CASTLGAMGISYEQYF
TGTGCCAGCACCCTGGGGGCTATGGGCATCTCCTACGAGCAGTACTTC
>-|TRBJ2-2|TRBV5-1|few
CASSLFLRSNTGELFF
TGCGCCAGCAGCTTGTTTTTACGGTCGAACACCGGGGAGCTGTTTTTT
>TRBD1|TRBJ2-3|TRBV5-1|-
CASSRTGASSTDTQYF
TGCGCCAGCAGCAGGACAGGGGCTTCTAGCACAGATACGCAGTATTTT
>TRBD1|TRBJ1-3|TRBV5-1|-
CASSITGGGNTIYF
TGCGCCAGCAGCATCACAGGGGGAGGAAACACCATATATTTT
>TRBD2|TRBJ2-1|TRBV6-1|-
CASSGGGPGRLSYNEQFF
TGTGCCAGCAGTGGGGGGGGACCAGGTAGACTATCCTACAATGAGCAGTTCTTC
>TRBD2|TRBJ2-3|TRBV11-3|-
CASSLSSGSTDTQYF
TGTGCCAGCAGCTTGTCTAGCGGGAGCACAGATACGCAGTATTTT
>TRBD2|TRBJ2-7|TRBV5-4|-
CASSSLGLAGVEQYF
TGTGCCAGCAGCTCTCTGGGACTAGCGGGAGTCGAGCAGTACTTC
>-|TRBJ2-6|TRBV7-6|-
CASSSGSGGTSGANVLTF
TGTGCCAGCAGCTCTGGTTCAGGGGGGACCTCTGGGGCCAACGTCCTGACTTTC
>TRBD1|TRBJ1-3|TRBV29-1|few
CSVQGQGKGSGNTIYF
TGCAGCGTTCAAGGACAGGGAAAAGGAAGTGGAAACACCATATATTTT
>-|TRBJ2-3|TRBV2|-
CASTSTDTQYF
TGTGCCAGCACTAGCACAGATACGCAGTATTTT
>-|TRBJ2-2|TRBV9|-
CASSVQGARTGELFF
TGTGCCAGCAGCGTCCAAGGGGCGCGGACCGGGGAGCTGTTTTTT
>-|TRBJ2-7|TRBV5-4|-
CASRSPYIPYEQYF
TGTGCCAGCAGGTCCCCTTACATACCCTACGAGCAGTACTTC
>-|TRBJ1-3|TRBV19|-
CASSIDREAGNTIYF
TGTGCCAGTAGTATAGACAGGGAAGCTGGAAACACCATATATTTT
>-|TRBJ1-1|TRBV2|-
CASSGRGFTEAFF
TGTGCCAGCAGTGGGAGGGGCTTCACTGAAGCTTTCTTT
>TRBD1|TRBJ1-4|TRBV4-3|few
CASSPGTGESRKLFF
TGCGCCAGCAGCCCAGGGACAGGGGAGTCGCGAAAACTGTTTTTT
>TRBD2|TRBJ2-3|TRBV10-3|few
CAIRSGGAGDTQYF
TGTGCCATCAGGTCCGGGGGGGCCGGAGATACGCAGTATTTT
>-|TRBJ1-5|TRBV27|-
CASSLSPGVQPQHF
TGTGCCAGCAGTTTATCCCCCGGAGTTCAGCCCCAGCATTTT
>-|TRBJ2-2|TRBV7-2|few
CASSYDRSDTGELFF
TGTGCCAGCAGCTACGACAGGTCGGACACCGGGGAGCTGTTTTTT
>-|TRBJ2-4|TRBV5-4|-
CASSLGGEAKNIQYF
TGTGCCAGCAGCCTGGGGGGCGAGGCCAAAAACATTCAGTACTTC
>-|TRBJ2-3|TRBV6-1|-
CASRVRDTSTDTQYF
TGTGCCAGCAGGGTCCGGGACACAAGCACAGATACGCAGTATTTT
>-|TRBJ2-7|TRBV5-6|-
CASSLGGSRYEQYF
TGTGCCAGCAGCTTGGGAGGGAGTCGCTACGAGCAGTACTTC
>-|TRBJ1-1|TRBV9|-
CASSAGTGRAFF
TGTGCCAGCAGCGCAGGGACTGGACGGGCTTTCTTT
>-|TRBJ1-5|TRBV30|-
CAWSLRDNQPQNF
TGTGCCTGGAGTTTGAGGGACAATCAGCCCCAGAATTTT
>-|TRBJ1-5|TRBV7-2|-
CASSFKTGVGHSDQPQHF
TGTGCCAGCAGCTTCAAAACAGGAGTGGGGCACTCGGATCAGCCCCAGCATTTT
>-|TRBJ1-6|TRBV21-1|few
CASTQQGTENSPLHF
TGTGCCAGCACCCAACAGGGTACGGAAAATTCACCCCTCCACTTT
>TRBD1|TRBJ1-1|TRBV29-1|-
CSVDGSQGALNTEAFF
TGCAGCGTTGACGGGTCACAGGGGGCTTTAAACACTGAAGCTTTCTTT
>TRBD1|TRBJ1-5|TRBV2|-
CASREDRGPQPQHF
TGTGCCAGCAGGGAGGACAGGGGGCCTCAGCCCCAGCATTTT
>-|TRBJ2-7|TRBV7-8|-
CASSPRQEAYEQYF
TGTGCCAGCAGCCCCCGACAGGAAGCCTACGAGCAGTACTTC